What follows are 9 T cell receptor beta chains derived from one specimen sequenced in a study of T cell responses to AZD1222 COVID-19 vaccine. This table comes from immunoSEQ multiplex PCR, and its TCRdb copy is limited to in-frame clones, with some not included. Of 89,000 or so clones in the sample, roughly 85% are singletons; the top ten hold around 8%. The starting material was peripheral blood, obtained on day 0 of AZD1222 vaccination. These receptors all stem from an adult in good health.

The chain couples TRBV11-3 to TRBJ2-7; D is undetermined. Per germline, CDR1 SGHNT and CDR2 YENEEA. The CDR3 extends over 15 amino acids. V was clipped by 0 bases and J by 6 bases, with 15 bases between them. CDR3 DNA: TGTGCCAGCAGCTTAGATAGGGTAGGAGTTCGCGAGCAGTACTTC. This encodes CASSLDRVGVREQYF.

In its sample, this clone was seen a few times. The V and J genes are TRBV6-2 or TRBV6-3 and TRBJ2-2, with D hard to call. V was trimmed by 5 bases and J by 5 bases, leaving 9 bases between them. Germline loops: CDR1 MNHEY, CDR2 SVGEGT. The CDR3 has 13 residues. This CDR3 reads CASSHTITGELFF. As DNA, the CDR3 is TGTGCCAGCAGTCACACCATAACCGGGGAGCTGTTTTTT.

CDR3 nucleotide sequence: TGTGCCAGCAGCTTGGCGGGGGCCTCCTATAATTCACCCCTCCACTTT. It translates to CASSLAGASYNSPLHF. The V call is TRBV7-9, the J call TRBJ1-6; a weak D match, TRBD1 (6 bases). The CDR3 sequence is 16 residues long. Germline values: CDR1 SEHNR, CDR2 FQNEAQ (reference sequence). The V gene lost 3 bases and the J gene lost 0 bases, with 9 bases spanning the gap.

CDR3 nucleotide sequence: TGTGCCAGCAGCTACTACCCGGTCGATAATGAAAAACTGTTTTTT. Its translation is CASSYYPVDNEKLFF. The V call is TRBV27, the J call TRBJ1-4; unclear D gene. This CDR3 has 15 amino acids. Germline values: CDR1 MNHEY, CDR2 SMNVEV (reference sequence). Between the trimmed V and J ends, which lost 6 bases and 4 bases, there was a span of 15 bases.

The chain has TRBV28 and TRBJ2-7; 9 bases are shared with TRBD1. The CDR3 length is 15 residues. Looked up from germline, CDR1 is MDHEN and CDR2 is SYDVKM. With 2 bases clipped from V and 5 bases from J, the junction kept 7 bases outside the gene matches. CDR3 DNA sequence: TGTGCCAGCAGTTTAGAACAGGGGGCTTTTCACGAGCAGTACTTC. This codes for CASSLEQGAFHEQYF.

This chain joins TRBV7-2 and TRBJ2-7, with 9 bases lining up with TRBD1. The length of the CDR3 is 16 residues. The V segment lost 3 bases and the J segment 6 bases; nucleotides outside the gene matches: 12. The germline CDR1 and CDR2 sequences are SGHTA and FQGNSA. The CDR3 is CASSFTSGTGSVEQYF. CDR3 in DNA: TGTGCCAGCAGCTTCACCTCCGGGACAGGGTCCGTCGAGCAGTACTTC.

The V call is TRBV6-5, the J call TRBJ1-5; possible D gene TRBD1, 6 bases. Germline V CDR1 and CDR2: MNHEY, SVGAGI. The V end was cut by 8 bases, the J end by 3 bases, with 14 bases between. The CDR3 sequence is 14 residues long. The CDR3 sequence: CASGTGLYNQPQHF. The DNA for the CDR3 is TGTGCCAGCGGTACAGGGCTGTACAATCAGCCCCAGCATTTT.

The CDR3 DNA reads as TGTGCCTGGGGGGTCCAATACGAGCAGTACTTC. Amino acid sequence: CAWGVQYEQYF. V gene TRBV30 combines with J gene TRBJ2-7; D gene uncertain. Trimming removed 5 bases at V and 4 bases at J, with 9 bases between. The CDR3 spans 11 residues. The germline CDR1 and CDR2 sequences are GTSNPN and SVGIG (reference sequence).

This chain links TRBV30 with TRBJ1-5; D is undetermined. V was trimmed by 7 bases and J by 5 bases, leaving 12 bases between them. This CDR3 is 12 amino acids long. The germline CDR1 and CDR2 sequences are GTSNPN and SVGIG (reference sequence). The CDR3 is CASKARDQPQHF. CDR3 nucleotide sequence: TGTGCCTCCAAGGCCCGGGATCAGCCCCAGCATTTT.